The entry below describes one T cell receptor beta chain. Only in-frame clones appear in the TCRdb table, and some are missing; sequencing was by immunoSEQ multiplex PCR. The top ten clones hold about 0.58% of a sample with some 240,000 clones, approximately 83% of them seen once. CD4+CD25+CD127- Tregs, CD4+CD25- non-Tregs, CD4 and CD8 cells were sorted. The data belong to a study of Tregs in tolerant kidney transplant recipients. The CDR3 covers 14 residues. CDR1 is KGHSH and CDR2 is LQKENI in the germline V gene. Trimming cost V 3 bases and J 6 bases, with 14 bases left between them. The receptor was isolated from a human donor in good health. This chain joins TRBV18 and TRBJ1-2; tentatively, D is TRBD1 (5 bases). The sequencing sample was made of CD4+ T cells from blood. DNA for the CDR3: TGTGCCAGCTCACCGATGGAGGGGAGTGATGGCTACACCTTC. It codes for CASSPMEGSDGYTF.